This entry describes one T cell receptor (beta chain). This sample is drawn from a study of shared clonotypes between healthy human individuals. The table came from immunoSEQ multiplex PCR; TCRdb's copy has only in-frame clones and leaves some out. This table holds about 1 million clones, about 75% found once. The sequence was collected from a man aged 18 to 35 in good health. Material for sequencing was memory CD4+ T cells sorted from blood. Subset given: CD45RA-negative fraction.

CDR3 coding DNA: TGTGCCAGTAGTCGCCTCGACAGCCCTTATAGCAATCAGCCCCAGCATTTT. Its protein is CASSRLDSPYSNQPQHF. The V and J genes are TRBV19 and TRBJ1-5; tentatively, D is TRBD1 (5 bases). The CDR3 has 17 amino acids. The germline V gene has CDR1 LNHDA and CDR2 SQIVND (reference sequence). Trimming shortened V by 5 bases and J by 0 bases, and 17 bases separated the two germline ends.